This T cell receptor (beta chain) was obtained from a study of lymphopenia after photon versus proton radiotherapy. Study-wide results and caveats: Authors raise, but do not show, better survival with proton therapy. Relative stability marked proton patients; photon patients lost diversity and naive cells. Post-nadir diversity loss with photons came from oligoclonal expansion, particularly CD8+ Temra cells. Post-nadir TCR diversity decline inversely tracked overall survival among those who died.

Trimming stripped 3 bases from V and 9 bases from J, with 15 bases between. The CDR3 runs to 14 residues. Germline loops: CDR1 LNHDA, CDR2 SQIVND (reference sequence). Generated by immunoSEQ multiplex PCR, the TCRdb table keeps only in-frame clones and is missing some. The data show about 65,000 clones, with about 90% seen just once and about a tenth held by the top ten. With regard to this clone: Its antigen remains unidentified.

Material: peripheral blood, obtained from a patient treated with proton-based radiotherapy. The V call is TRBV19, the J call TRBJ1-5; D unresolved. The clonotype originates from a man older than 75 with esophageal cancer. CDR3 DNA: TGTGCCAGTAGTATCCGGCAGACCCTCTGGCCCCAGCATTTT. Translating gives CASSIRQTLWPQHF.